What follows are 26 T cell receptor beta chains derived from one specimen sequenced in a study of cytotoxic CD8 clonotypes in ibrutinib-treated CLL. Here immunoSEQ multiplex PCR was the method, and the copy in TCRdb shows in-frame clones only, minus some. The sample gives roughly 250,000 clones, roughly 74% of which show up once; just over 15% is in the top ten. The specimen comprised PBMCs, sampled after 24 months of ibrutinib treatment. The origin of the receptors is a human donor with chronic lymphocytic leukemia.

Here the CDR3 reads CASSLLRAAGETQYF. In DNA, the CDR3 is TGTGCCAGCAGTCTTCTCAGAGCCGCGGGGGAGACCCAGTACTTC. The J gene is TRBJ2-5, the V gene TRBV28; tentatively, D is TRBD2 (6 bases). Germline loops: CDR1 MDHEN, CDR2 SYDVKM. CDR3 size: 15 residues. V shed 5 bases and J shed 5 bases, with 18 bases lying between them.

The chain uses TRBV30 and TRBJ1-4; possible D gene TRBD1, 5 bases. Deletions cut 3 bases from V and 6 bases from J, with 14 bases between. CDR3 length equals 14 residues. CDR1 is GTSNPN and CDR2 is SVGIG in the germline V gene (reference sequence). This CDR3 is CAWRVGASHEKLFF. CDR3 bases: TGTGCCTGGAGAGTCGGGGCCTCACATGAAAAACTGTTTTTT.

The chain joins TRBV20-1 to TRBJ2-5; D is unclear. Per the germline V gene, CDR1 is DFQATT and CDR2 is SNEGSKA (reference sequence). V gave up 5 bases and J gave up 5 bases, with 6 bases separating them. The CDR3 sequence is 10 residues long. Here the CDR3 reads CSAVQETQYF. CDR3 in DNA: TGCAGTGCTGTTCAGGAGACCCAGTACTTC.

J is TRBJ2-1 and V is TRBV19; either TRBD1 or TRBD2 may supply D (5 bases each). Germline-derived CDR1 and CDR2 are LNHDA and SQIVND (reference sequence). The CDR3 contains 14 residues. Trimming removed 6 bases from V and 7 bases from J, with 16 bases in between. CDR3: CASSPEGSRNEQFF. The CDR3 DNA sequence: TGTGCCAGTAGCCCCGAGGGGTCCCGAAATGAGCAGTTCTTC. The full variable domain, rest sourced from reference TRBV19 and TRBJ2-1, is DGGITQSPKYLFRKEGQNVTLSCEQNLNHDAMYWYRQDPGQGLRLIYYSQIVNDFQKGDIAEGYSVSREKKESFPLTVTSAQKNPTAFYLCASSPEGSRNEQFFGPGTRLTVL.

This clone turned up a few times. V usage is TRBV27 and J usage is TRBJ2-7; 7 nucleotides align to TRBD1. The trim removed 6 bases at V and 0 bases at J, leaving 8 bases unmatched. Germline loops: CDR1 MNHEY, CDR2 SMNVEV (reference sequence). This CDR3 has 15 amino acids. The CDR3 DNA follows: TGTGCCAGCAGACTCTCGACAGGGAGCTCCTACGAGCAGTACTTC. This encodes CASRLSTGSSYEQYF.

This chain links TRBV2 with TRBJ2-7; TRBD2 is a possible D gene (6 bases). Germline lookup yields CDR1 SNHLY and CDR2 FYNNEI. V lost 5 bases and J 2 bases, leaving 10 bases between the germline ends. This CDR3 region has 13 residues. The CDR3 nucleotides read TGTGCCAGCAGTTCGGACTACCCCTACGAGCAGTACTTC. This codes for CASSSDYPYEQYF.

The chain couples TRBV29-1 to TRBJ2-1; 8 positions match TRBD2. J lost 9 bases, V lost 7 bases, and 14 bases had no gene match. CDR3 length: 14 amino acids. Germline V gene data show CDR1 as SQVTM and CDR2 as ANQGSEA. As DNA, the CDR3 is TGCAGCGGTACTAGCGGCCCTTGGGGCGGTGAGCAGTTCTTC. It encodes CSGTSGPWGGEQFF.

The chain recombines TRBV5-1 with TRBJ2-2, with D hard to call. Trimming took 5 bases from V and 6 from J, leaving 11 bases between them. CDR1 SGHRS and CDR2 YFSETQ come from the germline V gene. The CDR3 is 13 amino acids. CDR3 bases: TGCGCCAGCAGACGGCCCGAGGCCGGGGAGCTGTTTTTT. As protein: CASRRPEAGELFF. Based on the CDR3 plus reference TRBV5-1 and TRBJ2-2, the full variable domain is KAGVTQTPRYLIKTRGQQVTLSCSPISGHRSVSWYQQTPGQGLQFLFEYFSETQRNKGNFPGRFSGRQFSNSRSEMNVSTLELGDSALYLCASRRPEAGELFFGEGSRLTVL.

This chain joins TRBV9 and TRBJ1-1, with 9 bases that match TRBD1. The germline CDR1 and CDR2 sequences are SGDLS and YYNGEE. The V gene end was trimmed by 3 bases and the J gene end by 3 bases; junction bases not matched to a gene: 12. CDR3 length: 17 amino acids. The DNA of the CDR3 is TGTGCCAGCAGCGCCAATCCGGGACAGGGTATCCACACTGAAGCTTTCTTT. The encoded protein is CASSANPGQGIHTEAFF.

The chain uses TRBV27 and TRBJ2-7; D is undetermined. Trimming took 5 bases from V and 5 from J, leaving 7 bases between them. The CDR3 is made up of 11 amino acids. Germline V gene sequence: CDR1 MNHEY, CDR2 SMNVEV (reference sequence). As DNA, the CDR3 is TGTGCCAGCAGTGCCGGCGACGAGCAGTACTTC. This sequence encodes CASSAGDEQYF.

This CDR3 is CASSLGAGTDTQYF. CDR3 in DNA: TGTGCCAGCAGTCTAGGGGCGGGAACAGATACGCAGTATTTT. V is TRBV25-1 and J is TRBJ2-3, with D tentatively TRBD2 (6 bases). The germline V and J ends were trimmed by 5 bases and 3 bases, with 12 bases remaining between them. This CDR3 has 14 residues. Germline V CDR1 and CDR2: MGHDK, SYGVNS.

This clone has a handful of counts. J is TRBJ1-5 and V is TRBV9; 8 bases line up with TRBD1. Germline V CDR1 and CDR2: SGDLS, YYNGEE. V shed 4 bases, J shed 6 bases, and the junction held 9 bases outside the gene matches. The CDR3 is 15 residues long. CDR3 loop: CASSYGTGGGQPQHF. The CDR3 bases are TGTGCCAGCAGCTATGGGACAGGTGGTGGTCAGCCCCAGCATTTT.

The chain uses TRBV7-2 and TRBJ1-2; D is possibly TRBD1 (6 bases). The CDR3 sequence is 16 residues long. Trimming left V 5 bases short and J 6 bases short, with 22 bases between. CDR1 is SGHTA, CDR2 FQGNSA, per germline. The CDR3 region has the DNA TGTGCCAGCAGCCCCATGTCAAGCCAGGGGATGAATGGCTACACCTTC. Amino acid sequence: CASSPMSSQGMNGYTF.

The chain couples TRBV11-2 to TRBJ2-5, with D perhaps matching TRBD2 (5 bases). This CDR3 spans 13 amino acids. V was trimmed by 1 base and J by 7 bases, leaving 10 bases between them. Germline CDR1 is SGHAT and CDR2 is FQNNGV. In nucleotides, the CDR3 is TGTGCCAGCAGCTTAGGCGGGTTCGGGACCCAGTACTTC. Protein: CASSLGGFGTQYF.

This sequence joins TRBV9 and TRBJ2-2, with 8 bases lining up with TRBD1. CDR1 and CDR2 from the germline V gene are SGDLS and YYNGEE. The ends lost 5 bases at V and 3 bases at J; junction bases unmatched: 12. This CDR3 has 17 residues. The CDR3 reads CASRRSGGRVDTGELFF. The CDR3 nucleotides read TGTGCCAGCAGAAGATCAGGGGGCAGAGTCGACACCGGGGAGCTGTTTTTT.

The chain combines TRBV11-3 with TRBJ2-3; D call uncertain. This CDR3 is 14 amino acids long. Germline values: CDR1 SGHNT, CDR2 YENEEA. Trimming pared 5 bases from V and 0 bases from J, leaving 9 bases between. Here the CDR3 DNA reads TGTGCCAGCAGCAGAGACGGGAGCACAGATACGCAGTATTTT. It specifies CASSRDGSTDTQYF.

The chain has TRBV28 and TRBJ1-2; tentatively, D is TRBD1 (5 bases). Germline V gene lookup returns CDR1 MDHEN and CDR2 SYDVKM. V gave up 11 bases and J gave up 7 bases, with 20 bases separating them. The CDR3 sequence is 13 residues long. CDR3 amino acids: CAWKRDSGRGYTF. The CDR3 bases are TGTGCCTGGAAACGGGACTCTGGACGTGGCTACACCTTC.

The V and J genes are TRBV30 and TRBJ2-1, with 8 bases lining up with TRBD2. The germline V gene has CDR1 GTSNPN and CDR2 SVGIG (reference sequence). The CDR3 runs 15 residues. Trimming took 4 bases from V and 10 from J; bases not matched to a gene: 15. The CDR3 DNA sequence: TGTGCCTGGACTCCCGGGGGGGCGGAGGGTACCGAGCAGTTCTTC. Protein: CAWTPGGAEGTEQFF.

The genes are TRBV25-1 and TRBJ2-5; D unresolved. Deletions cut 3 bases from V and 2 bases from J, with 13 bases between. The CDR3 extends over 15 amino acids. Germline CDR1 reads MGHDK; CDR2 reads SYGVNS. Here the CDR3 reads CASSDSLLLQETQYF. In DNA form, the CDR3 reads TGTGCCAGCAGTGATTCGCTCTTACTACAAGAGACCCAGTACTTC.

This chain joins TRBV10-3 and TRBJ2-5; 7 nucleotides agree with TRBD2. The germline CDR1 and CDR2 sequences are ENHRY and SYGVKD. V trimming: 0 bases; J trimming: 3 bases; junction bases outside the gene matches: 7. This CDR3 is 16 amino acids long. The CDR3 DNA sequence: TGTGCCATCAGTGAGTCTATCGGGCTAGCGGAAGAGACCCAGTACTTC. Amino acids: CAISESIGLAEETQYF.

The rearrangement joins TRBV28 to TRBJ2-5; no definite D call. This CDR3 is built from 16 residues. The germline V gene encodes CDR1 MDHEN and CDR2 SYDVKM. Trimming left V 10 bases short and J 1 base short, with 22 bases between. The CDR3 DNA is TGTGCCACCCTAACCCGGGTTAAACAGCCCCAAGAGACCCAGTACTTC. Translation gives CATLTRVKQPQETQYF.

Points on this clone: Mismatch with germline at one junction end may stem from a read error. The chain employs TRBV7-7 and TRBJ2-7, with D uncertain. The CDR3 consists of 15 residues. CDR1 is SSHAT and CDR2 is FNYEAQ in the germline V gene (reference sequence). CDR3: CASSPRAAPSYEQYF. Here the CDR3 DNA reads TGTGCTAGCAGCCCCCGGGCCGCCCCAAGCTACGAGCAGTACTTC.

This clone was found a few times. V usage is TRBV25-1 and J usage is TRBJ1-2, with D tentatively TRBD1 (6 bases). This CDR3 spans 12 amino acids. Germline V CDR1 and CDR2: MGHDK, SYGVNS. V was pared by 5 bases and J by 8 bases, with 12 bases between. The CDR3 bases are TGTGCCAGCAGTAAAACAGGGATCGGCTACACCTTC. Its translation: CASSKTGIGYTF.

This clone has a handful of counts. The rearrangement joins TRBV5-4 to TRBJ2-7; D is perhaps TRBD1 (5 bases). Germline V CDR1 and CDR2: SGHNT, YYREEE (reference sequence). V was shortened by 0 bases and J by 6 bases, with 10 bases between the two germline ends. The CDR3 is 13 amino acids. The CDR3, as DNA: TGTGCCAGCAGCTTGGGGCAGGGCCCCGAGCAGTACTTC. Protein product: CASSLGQGPEQYF. Combining the CDR3 with reference TRBV5-4 and TRBJ2-7 gives the whole variable domain ETGVTQSPTHLIKTRGQQVTLRCSSQSGHNTVSWYQQALGQGPQFIFQYYREEENGRGNFPPRFSGLQFPNYSSELNVNALELDDSALYLCASSLGQGPEQYFGPGTRLTVT.

The V call is TRBV29-1, the J call TRBJ2-5, with TRBD2 as a possible D gene (6 bases). Trimming pared 6 bases from V and 0 bases from J, leaving 14 bases between. This CDR3 region has 14 residues. The germline CDR1 and CDR2 sequences are SQVTM and ANQGSEA. The CDR3 bases are TGCAGCGTGCGGGACTCCCCGGACCAAGAGACCCAGTACTTC. It specifies CSVRDSPDQETQYF.

A few counts support this clone. The chain employs TRBV28 and TRBJ2-5; D is uncertain. V lost 2 bases to trimming and J lost 2 bases, with 9 bases between them. Germline V gives CDR1 MDHEN, CDR2 SYDVKM. The CDR3 spans 14 residues. The CDR3 loop is CASSLRQEQETQYF. The CDR3 DNA is TGTGCCAGCAGTTTACGACAAGAGCAAGAGACCCAGTACTTC.